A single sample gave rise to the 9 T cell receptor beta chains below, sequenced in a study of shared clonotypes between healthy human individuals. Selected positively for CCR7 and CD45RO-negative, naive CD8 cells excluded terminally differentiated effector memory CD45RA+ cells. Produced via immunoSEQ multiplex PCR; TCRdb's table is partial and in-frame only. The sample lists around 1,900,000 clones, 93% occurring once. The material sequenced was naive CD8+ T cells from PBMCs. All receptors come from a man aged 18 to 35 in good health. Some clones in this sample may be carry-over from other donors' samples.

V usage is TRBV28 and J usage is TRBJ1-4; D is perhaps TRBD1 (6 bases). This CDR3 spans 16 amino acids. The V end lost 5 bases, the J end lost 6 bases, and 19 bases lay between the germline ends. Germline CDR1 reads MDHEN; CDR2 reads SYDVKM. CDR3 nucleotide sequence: TGTGCCAGCAGTCTACCGTTGTTGGGGGCTGATGAAAAACTGTTTTTT. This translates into CASSLPLLGADEKLFF.

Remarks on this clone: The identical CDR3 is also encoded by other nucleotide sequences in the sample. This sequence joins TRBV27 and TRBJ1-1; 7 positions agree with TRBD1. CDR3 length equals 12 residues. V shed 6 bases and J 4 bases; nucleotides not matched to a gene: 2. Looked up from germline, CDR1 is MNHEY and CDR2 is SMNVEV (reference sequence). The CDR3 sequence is CASRSGGTEAFF. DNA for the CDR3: TGTGCCAGCAGATCAGGGGGCACTGAAGCTTTCTTT.

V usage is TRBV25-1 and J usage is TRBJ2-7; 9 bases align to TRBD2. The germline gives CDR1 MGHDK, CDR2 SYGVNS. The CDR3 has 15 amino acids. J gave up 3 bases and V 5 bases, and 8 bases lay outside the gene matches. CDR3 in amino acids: CASSNPGTSNYEQYF. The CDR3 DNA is TGTGCCAGCAGTAACCCCGGGACTAGCAACTACGAGCAGTACTTC.

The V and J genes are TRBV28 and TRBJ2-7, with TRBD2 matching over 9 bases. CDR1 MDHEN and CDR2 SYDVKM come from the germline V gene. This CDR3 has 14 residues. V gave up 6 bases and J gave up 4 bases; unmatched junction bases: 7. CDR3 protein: CASRGVAGEYEQYF. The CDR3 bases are TGTGCCAGCAGGGGGGTAGCGGGAGAATACGAGCAGTACTTC.

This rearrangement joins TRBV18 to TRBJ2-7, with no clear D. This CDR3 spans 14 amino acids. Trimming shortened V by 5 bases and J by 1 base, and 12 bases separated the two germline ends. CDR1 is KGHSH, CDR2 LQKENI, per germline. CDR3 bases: TGTGCCAGCTCATCGTCAGAAGAATCCTACGAGCAGTACTTC. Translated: CASSSSEESYEQYF. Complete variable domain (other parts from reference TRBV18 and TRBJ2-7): NAGVMQNPRHLVRRRGQEARLRCSPMKGHSHVYWYRQLPEEGLKFMVYLQKENIIDESGMPKERFSAEFPKEGPSILRIQQVVRGDSAAYFCASSSSEESYEQYFGPGTRLTVT.

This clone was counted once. The CDR3 spells CAIGEGLGNTGELFF. In DNA form, the CDR3 reads TGTGCCATCGGGGAGGGACTGGGGAACACCGGGGAGCTGTTTTTT. This sequence joins TRBV10-3 and TRBJ2-2, with 7 bases matching TRBD2. The CDR3 has 15 amino acids. In germline, CDR1 is ENHRY, CDR2 SYGVKD. V dropped 8 bases and J dropped 1; count of bases not matched to a gene: 7.

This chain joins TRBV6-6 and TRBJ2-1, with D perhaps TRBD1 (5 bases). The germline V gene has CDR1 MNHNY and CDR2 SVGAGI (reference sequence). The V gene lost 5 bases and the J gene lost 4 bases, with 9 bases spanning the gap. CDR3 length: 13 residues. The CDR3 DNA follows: TGTGCCAGCAGTGGCGACAGATACAATGAGCAGTTCTTC. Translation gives CASSGDRYNEQFF.

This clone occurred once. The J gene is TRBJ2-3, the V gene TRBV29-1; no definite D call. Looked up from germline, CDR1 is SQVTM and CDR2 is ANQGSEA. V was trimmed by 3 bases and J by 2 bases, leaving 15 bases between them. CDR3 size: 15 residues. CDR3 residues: CSVDPQAAITDTQYF. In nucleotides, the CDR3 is TGCAGCGTTGACCCTCAAGCAGCCATCACAGATACGCAGTATTTT.

In DNA form, the CDR3 reads TGTGCCAGCAGCGGAGGACCCCCCTCCTACAATGAGCAGTTCTTC. Protein: CASSGGPPSYNEQFF. This chain joins TRBV9 and TRBJ2-1, with no clear D. CDR1 and CDR2 from the germline V gene are SGDLS and YYNGEE. The CDR3 is 15 residues long. V was cut by 3 bases and J by 0 bases, with 10 bases left in between.